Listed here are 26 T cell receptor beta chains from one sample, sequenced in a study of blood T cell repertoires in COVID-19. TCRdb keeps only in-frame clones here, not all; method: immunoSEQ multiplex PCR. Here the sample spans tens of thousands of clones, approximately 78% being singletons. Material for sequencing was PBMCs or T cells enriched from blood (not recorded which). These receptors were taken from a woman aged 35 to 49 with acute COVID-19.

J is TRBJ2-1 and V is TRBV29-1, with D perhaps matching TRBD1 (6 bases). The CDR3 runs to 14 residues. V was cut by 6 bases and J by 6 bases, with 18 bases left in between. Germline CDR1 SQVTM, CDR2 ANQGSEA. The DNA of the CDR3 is TGCAGCGTCGCCACAGGGAAATACTCCAATGAGCAGTTCTTC. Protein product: CSVATGKYSNEQFF.

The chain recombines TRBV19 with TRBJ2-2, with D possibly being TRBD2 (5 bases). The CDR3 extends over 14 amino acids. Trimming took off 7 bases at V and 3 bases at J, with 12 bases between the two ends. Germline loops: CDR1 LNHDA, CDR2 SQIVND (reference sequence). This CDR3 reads CASTLSGYTGELFF. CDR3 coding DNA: TGTGCCAGTACTCTAAGCGGTTACACCGGGGAGCTGTTTTTT.

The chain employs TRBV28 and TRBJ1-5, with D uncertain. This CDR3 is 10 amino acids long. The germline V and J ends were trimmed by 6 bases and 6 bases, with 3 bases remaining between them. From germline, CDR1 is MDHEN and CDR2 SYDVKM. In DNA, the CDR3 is TGTGCCAGCAGCTCTCAGCCCCAGCATTTT. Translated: CASSSQPQHF.

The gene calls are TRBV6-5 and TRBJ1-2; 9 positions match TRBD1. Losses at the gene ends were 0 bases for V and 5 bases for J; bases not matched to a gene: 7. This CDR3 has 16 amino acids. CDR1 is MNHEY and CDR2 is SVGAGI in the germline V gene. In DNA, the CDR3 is TGTGCCAGCAGTTACTCTTGGACAGGGGTGGATTATGGCTACACCTTC. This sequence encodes CASSYSWTGVDYGYTF.

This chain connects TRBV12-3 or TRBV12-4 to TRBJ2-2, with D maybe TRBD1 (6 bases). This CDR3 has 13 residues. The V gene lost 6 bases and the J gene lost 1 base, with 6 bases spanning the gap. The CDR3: CASRQGNTGELFF. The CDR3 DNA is TGTGCCAGCAGACAGGGGAACACCGGGGAGCTGTTTTTT.

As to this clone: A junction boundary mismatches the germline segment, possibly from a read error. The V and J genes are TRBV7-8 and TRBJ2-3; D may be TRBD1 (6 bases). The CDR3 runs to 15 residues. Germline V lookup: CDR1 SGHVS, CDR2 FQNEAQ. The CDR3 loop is CASSLAGTSTDTQYF. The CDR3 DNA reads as TGTGCCAGCAGCCTAGCAGGGACAAGCACAGATACGCAGTATTTT.

The CDR3 DNA follows: TGTGCCAGCAGCCGCACGACAGGGTACAATGAGCAGTTCTTC. Amino acid sequence: CASSRTTGYNEQFF. This chain joins TRBV13 and TRBJ2-1, with TRBD1 matching over 7 bases. Germline CDR1 PRHDT, CDR2 FYEKMQ (reference sequence). The V segment lost 5 bases and the J segment 4 bases; nucleotides outside the gene matches: 5. The CDR3 runs 14 residues.

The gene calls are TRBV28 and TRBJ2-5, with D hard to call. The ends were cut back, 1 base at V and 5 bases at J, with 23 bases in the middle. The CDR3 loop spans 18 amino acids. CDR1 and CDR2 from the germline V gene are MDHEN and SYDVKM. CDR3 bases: TGTGCCAGCAGTTTATCCCCCGTGACTCTAAACTCGCAGGAGACCCAGTACTTC. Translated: CASSLSPVTLNSQETQYF.

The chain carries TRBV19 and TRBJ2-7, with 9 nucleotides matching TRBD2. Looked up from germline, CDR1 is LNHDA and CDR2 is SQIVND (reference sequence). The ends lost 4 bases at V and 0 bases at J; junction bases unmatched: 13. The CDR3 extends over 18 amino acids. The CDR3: CASSRLKSSGTHSYEQYF. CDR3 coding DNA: TGTGCCAGTAGTAGACTCAAATCTAGCGGGACCCACTCCTACGAGCAGTACTTC. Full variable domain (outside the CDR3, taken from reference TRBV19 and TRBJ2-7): DGGITQSPKYLFRKEGQNVTLSCEQNLNHDAMYWYRQDPGQGLRLIYYSQIVNDFQKGDIAEGYSVSREKKESFPLTVTSAQKNPTAFYLCASSRLKSSGTHSYEQYFGPGTRLTVT.

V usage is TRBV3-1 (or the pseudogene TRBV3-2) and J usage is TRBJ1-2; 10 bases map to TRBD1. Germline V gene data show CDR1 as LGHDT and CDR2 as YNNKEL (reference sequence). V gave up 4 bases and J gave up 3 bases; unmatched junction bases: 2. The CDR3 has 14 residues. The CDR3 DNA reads TGTGCCAGCAGCCGGGGACAGGGGTACTATGGCTACACCTTC. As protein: CASSRGQGYYGYTF.

The CDR3 region is CASSLLKGEEAFF. The CDR3 DNA reads TGTGCCAGCAGTTTATTAAAGGGGGAAGAAGCTTTCTTT. This chain uses TRBV28 with TRBJ1-1, with a possible D match to TRBD1 (6 bases). V lost 1 base and J lost 8, with 11 bases in between. CDR3 length: 13 amino acids. The germline V gene has CDR1 MDHEN and CDR2 SYDVKM.

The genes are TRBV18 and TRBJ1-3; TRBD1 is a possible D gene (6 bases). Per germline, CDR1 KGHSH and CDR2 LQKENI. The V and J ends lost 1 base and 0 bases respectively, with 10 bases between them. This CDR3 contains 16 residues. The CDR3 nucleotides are TGTGCCAGCTCACCACTTGAGGGGGTCTCTGGAAACACCATATATTTT. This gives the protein CASSPLEGVSGNTIYF.

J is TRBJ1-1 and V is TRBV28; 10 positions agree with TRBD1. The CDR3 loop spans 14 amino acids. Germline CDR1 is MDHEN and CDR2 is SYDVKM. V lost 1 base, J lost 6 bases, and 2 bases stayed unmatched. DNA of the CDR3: TGTGCCAGCAGTTTATTAGGGACAGGGGCTGAAGCTTTCTTT. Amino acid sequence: CASSLLGTGAEAFF.

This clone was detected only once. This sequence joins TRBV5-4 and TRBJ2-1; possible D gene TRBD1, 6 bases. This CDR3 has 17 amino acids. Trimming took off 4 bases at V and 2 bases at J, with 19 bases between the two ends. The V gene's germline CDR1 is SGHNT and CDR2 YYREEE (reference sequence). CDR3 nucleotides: TGTGCCAGCAGCGCCCTAAGGGGTGGGGGCCCCTACAATGAGCAGTTCTTC. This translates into CASSALRGGGPYNEQFF. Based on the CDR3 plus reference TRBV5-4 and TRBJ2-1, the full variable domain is ETGVTQSPTHLIKTRGQQVTLRCSSQSGHNTVSWYQQALGQGPQFIFQYYREEENGRGNFPPRFSGLQFPNYSSELNVNALELDDSALYLCASSALRGGGPYNEQFFGPGTRLTVL.

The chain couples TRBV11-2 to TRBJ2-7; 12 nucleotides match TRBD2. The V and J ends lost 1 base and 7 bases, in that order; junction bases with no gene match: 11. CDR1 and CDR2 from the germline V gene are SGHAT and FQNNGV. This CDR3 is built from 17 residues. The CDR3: CASSLGTSGARQAEQYF. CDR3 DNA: TGTGCCAGCAGCTTAGGGACTAGCGGGGCCAGACAGGCGGAGCAGTACTTC.

CDR3 DNA: TGTGCCAGCAGCTTCGGGACAGGGGGTAGAGAGACCCAGTACTTC. It codes for CASSFGTGGRETQYF. The chain is built from TRBV11-3 and TRBJ2-5; TRBD1 matches at 11 bases. The CDR3 runs to 15 residues. Germline assignment: CDR1 SGHNT and CDR2 YENEEA. Trimming cost V 3 bases and J 4 bases; bases outside gene matches: 4.

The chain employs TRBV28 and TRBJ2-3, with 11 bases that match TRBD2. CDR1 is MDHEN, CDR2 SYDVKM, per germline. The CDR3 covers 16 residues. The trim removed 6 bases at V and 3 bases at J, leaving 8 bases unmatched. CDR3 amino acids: CASRDLAGGPTDTQYF. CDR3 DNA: TGTGCCAGCAGAGACTTAGCGGGGGGGCCGACAGATACGCAGTATTTT. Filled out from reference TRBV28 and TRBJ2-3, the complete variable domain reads DVKVTQSSRYLVKRTGEKVFLECVQDMDHENMFWYRQDPGLGLRLIYFSYDVKMKEKGDIPEGYSVSREKKERFSLILESASTNQTSMYLCASRDLAGGPTDTQYFGPGTRLTVL.

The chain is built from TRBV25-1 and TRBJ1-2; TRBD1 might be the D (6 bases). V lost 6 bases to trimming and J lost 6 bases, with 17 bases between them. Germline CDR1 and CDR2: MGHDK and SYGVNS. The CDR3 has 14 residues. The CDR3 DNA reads TGTGCCAGCAGCCCTCCCGGGACAAACCATGGCTACACCTTC. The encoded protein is CASSPPGTNHGYTF.

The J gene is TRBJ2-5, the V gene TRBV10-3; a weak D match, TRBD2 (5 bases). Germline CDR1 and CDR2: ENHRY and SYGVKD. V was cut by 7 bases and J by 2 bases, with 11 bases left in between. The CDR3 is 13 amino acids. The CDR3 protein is CAITGGPQETQYF. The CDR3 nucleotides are TGTGCCATCACGGGCGGGCCGCAAGAGACCCAGTACTTC.

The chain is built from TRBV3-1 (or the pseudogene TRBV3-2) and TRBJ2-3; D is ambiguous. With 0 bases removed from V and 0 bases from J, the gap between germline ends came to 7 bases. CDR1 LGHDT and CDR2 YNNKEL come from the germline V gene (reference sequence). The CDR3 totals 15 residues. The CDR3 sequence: CASSQDSYSTDTQYF. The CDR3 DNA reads TGTGCCAGCAGCCAAGACTCCTATAGCACAGATACGCAGTATTTT.

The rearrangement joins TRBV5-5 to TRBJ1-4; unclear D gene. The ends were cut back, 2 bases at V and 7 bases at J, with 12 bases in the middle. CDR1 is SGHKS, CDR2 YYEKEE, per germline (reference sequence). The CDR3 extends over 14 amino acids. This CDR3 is CASSLSVTAEKLFF. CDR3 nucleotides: TGTGCCAGCAGCTTATCAGTAACAGCTGAAAAACTGTTTTTT.

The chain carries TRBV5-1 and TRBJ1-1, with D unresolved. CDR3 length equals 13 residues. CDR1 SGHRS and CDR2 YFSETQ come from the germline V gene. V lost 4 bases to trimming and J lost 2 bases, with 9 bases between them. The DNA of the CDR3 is TGCGCCAGCAGCAAGGAGCCAAACACTGAAGCTTTCTTT. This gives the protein CASSKEPNTEAFF.

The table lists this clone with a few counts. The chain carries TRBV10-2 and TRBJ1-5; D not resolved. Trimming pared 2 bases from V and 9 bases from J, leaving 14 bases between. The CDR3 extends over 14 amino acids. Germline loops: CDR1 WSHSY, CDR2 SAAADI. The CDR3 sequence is CASSELRDGVPQHF. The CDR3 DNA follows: TGCGCCAGCAGTGAGCTACGGGATGGTGTGCCCCAGCATTTT.

CDR3 loop: CSVDPSGSPYNEQFF. As DNA, the CDR3 is TGCAGCGTTGACCCTAGCGGGAGCCCCTACAATGAGCAGTTCTTC. The rearrangement links TRBV29-1 to TRBJ2-1; 10 nucleotides align to TRBD2. With 3 bases clipped from V and 2 bases from J, the junction kept 4 bases outside the gene matches. The CDR3 has 15 residues. Germline lookup yields CDR1 SQVTM and CDR2 ANQGSEA.

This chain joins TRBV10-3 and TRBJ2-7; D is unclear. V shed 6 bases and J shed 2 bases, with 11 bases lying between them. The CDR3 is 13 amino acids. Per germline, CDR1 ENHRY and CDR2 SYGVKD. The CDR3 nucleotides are TGTGCCATCAGCCCAGGTAACGCCTACGAGCAGTACGTC. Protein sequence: CAISPGNAYEQYV.

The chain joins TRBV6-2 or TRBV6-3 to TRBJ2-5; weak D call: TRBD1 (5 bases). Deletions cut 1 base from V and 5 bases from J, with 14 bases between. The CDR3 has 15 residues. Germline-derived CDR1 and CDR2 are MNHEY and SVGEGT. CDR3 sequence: CASSYFGRVGETQYF. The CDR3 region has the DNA TGTGCCAGCAGTTACTTTGGCAGGGTGGGGGAGACCCAGTACTTC.